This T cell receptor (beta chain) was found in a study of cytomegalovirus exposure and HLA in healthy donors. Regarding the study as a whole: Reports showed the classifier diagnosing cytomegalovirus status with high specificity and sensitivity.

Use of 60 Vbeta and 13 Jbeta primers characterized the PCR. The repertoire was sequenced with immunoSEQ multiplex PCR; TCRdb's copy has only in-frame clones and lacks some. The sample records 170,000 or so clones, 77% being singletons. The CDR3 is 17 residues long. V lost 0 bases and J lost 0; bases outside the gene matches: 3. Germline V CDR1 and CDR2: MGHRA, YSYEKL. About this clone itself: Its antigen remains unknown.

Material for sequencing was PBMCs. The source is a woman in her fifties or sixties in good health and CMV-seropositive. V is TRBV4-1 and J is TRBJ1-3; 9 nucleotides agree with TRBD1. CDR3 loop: CASSQDGTGSSGNTIYF. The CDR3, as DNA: TGCGCCAGCAGCCAAGATGGGACAGGGAGCTCTGGAAACACCATATATTTT.